A selection of T cell receptor beta chains follows, all from one sample in a study of blood T cells in healthy people across ages. TCRdb redid the calling of the 5' RACE reads with MiXCR, one entry per CDR3 protein. The sample has some 1.6 million distinct CDR3 sequences; roughly a third are singletons. The specimen was blood. The receptors shown here come from a woman aged 25 to 39 in good health. The CDR3 runs from the conserved cysteine through the conserved F or W. A D gene is named only where the DNA matches it firmly. Size tells how often a clone was seen (once, few, many) or the class of an expanded clone, and some rows leave it out.

j_call d_call clone_size v_call cdr3_nt cdr3_aa
TRBJ1-5 NA NA TRBV27 TGTGCCAGCAGTTTACGGGGGCGATATCAGCCCCAGCATTTT CASSLRGRYQPQHF
TRBJ2-1 TRBD1 NA TRBV6-5 TGTGCCACCCTTGTATCAGGACAGGGTCCCTACAATGAGCAGTTCTTC CATLVSGQGPYNEQFF
TRBJ2-5 NA few TRBV6-5 TGTGCCAGCAGTTACGTCGAACGGGAGACCCAGTACTTC CASSYVERETQYF
TRBJ2-5 NA NA TRBV18 TGTGCCAGCTCACCACGAGTAGGTCAGGGGAACCAAGAGACCCAGTACTTC CASSPRVGQGNQETQYF
TRBJ2-7 NA NA TRBV30 TGTGCCTGGAGCCGTCACGGGGTCGGGTACGAGCAGTACTTC CAWSRHGVGYEQYF
TRBJ2-1 TRBD1 few TRBV5-1 TGCGCCAGCAGCTCCACCGGGACAGGGGGAGGCAATGAGCAGTTCTTC CASSSTGTGGGNEQFF
TRBJ2-1 TRBD2 NA TRBV4-1 TGCGCCAGCAGCCATGCTAGCGGGCCAAAGTGGAATGAGCAGTTCTTC CASSHASGPKWNEQFF
TRBJ2-3 NA few TRBV7-8 TGTGCCAGCAGCTTAGTGTTCTCGGGGGAGTTGGGCACAGATACGCAGTATTTT CASSLVFSGELGTDTQYF
TRBJ1-5 NA NA TRBV20-1 TGCAGTGCCCGGGGGGCCCCCAATCAGCCCCAGCATTTT CSARGAPNQPQHF
TRBJ2-3 TRBD2 NA TRBV2 TGTGCCAGCAGTGGGCCGGCGGGGGGGCGAACAGATACGCAGTATTTT CASSGPAGGRTDTQYF
TRBJ2-7 NA NA TRBV10-2 TGCGCCAGCAAGCACTCTCCCACCTACGAGCAGTACTTC CASKHSPTYEQYF
TRBJ2-7 NA NA TRBV30 TGTGCCTGGAGTGTAGGTGCTACCTACGAGCAGTACTTC CAWSVGATYEQYF
TRBJ1-2 NA few TRBV12-3/TRBV12-4 TGTGCCAGCGGGAGGAGGGAAGAACACTATGGCTACACCTTC CASGRREEHYGYTF
TRBJ2-7 NA few TRBV28 TGTGCCAGCAGTTTAACCAGCCACGAGCAGTACTTC CASSLTSHEQYF
TRBJ1-2 NA NA TRBV2 TGTGCCAGCAGTGAACCAGGGAATAACTATGGCTACACCTTC CASSEPGNNYGYTF
TRBJ2-1 TRBD2 once TRBV20-1 TGCAGTGCTAACACTGGGACTACACCCTGGGAGCAGTTCTTC CSANTGTTPWEQFF
TRBJ2-1 TRBD2 NA TRBV12-3/TRBV12-4 TGTGCCAGCAGTCGACTAGCAAATGAGCAGTTCTTC CASSRLANEQFF
TRBJ2-5 NA NA TRBV18 TGTGCCAGCTCACCGTGGGTTGGAGAGACCCAGTACTTC CASSPWVGETQYF
TRBJ1-1 TRBD1 few TRBV20-1 TGCAGTGCCAGGACAGGGGGCTCCACTGAAGCTTTCTTT CSARTGGSTEAFF
TRBJ1-2 NA few TRBV18 TGTGCCAGCTCAATAGGGGAGTATGGCTACACCTTC CASSIGEYGYTF
TRBJ1-2 NA NA TRBV29-1 TGCAGCGTCCAGGACCCGGCCAGCTATGGCTACACCTTC CSVQDPASYGYTF
TRBJ1-2 TRBD1 NA TRBV20-1 TGCAGTGCTAGAGCGGGACAGACCCATACTAACCACGGCTACACCTTC CSARAGQTHTNHGYTF
TRBJ1-1 TRBD1 NA TRBV5-6 TGTGCCAGCAACTCGCCGGGACAGGGGCCTCCGAACACTGAAGCTTTCTTT CASNSPGQGPPNTEAFF
TRBJ1-6 TRBD1 NA TRBV27 TGTGCCAGCAGTTTGTCCGGGACAGGTAGAGCACCCCTCCACTTT CASSLSGTGRAPLHF
TRBJ1-4 TRBD1 NA TRBV7-8 TGTGCCAGCACATTGGACAGGAATGAAAAACTGTTTTTT CASTLDRNEKLFF
TRBJ2-1 NA NA TRBV20-1 TGCAGTGCTATCCGGGAGGGGGCCCACAATGAGCAGTTCTTC CSAIREGAHNEQFF
TRBJ2-2 NA few TRBV5-1 TGCGCCAGCAGCCAACAGGGATCCCGGGAGCTGTTTTTT CASSQQGSRELFF
TRBJ2-1 TRBD2 NA TRBV9 TGTGCCAGCAGCGTAGAACCAGCGGGGAACAATGAGCAGTTCTTC CASSVEPAGNNEQFF
TRBJ2-3 NA NA TRBV7-2 TGTGCCAGCAGCCCCGGACTAATACCGACGCAGTATTTT CASSPGLIPTQYF
TRBJ2-1 TRBD2 NA TRBV2 TGTGCCAGCCGGCTAGCGGGAGGGGGTAGTGAGCAGTTCTTC CASRLAGGGSEQFF
TRBJ1-4 NA NA TRBV21-1 TGTGCCAGCAAGACCCGGGACGTTTCAACTAATGAAAAACTGTTTTTT CASKTRDVSTNEKLFF
TRBJ2-5 NA NA TRBV14 TGTGCCAGCAGAGTCGACCTCCCGGGAGCGGGCGCGTACTTC CASRVDLPGAGAYF
TRBJ2-3 NA NA TRBV6-2/TRBV6-3 TGTGCCAGCAGTCCGGGGACAACAACAGGGAGAACAGATACGCAGTATTTT CASSPGTTTGRTDTQYF
TRBJ2-3 TRBD2 NA TRBV2 TGTGCCAGCAAGCGGACTAGCGGTAGCACAGATACGCAGTATTTT CASKRTSGSTDTQYF
TRBJ2-4 TRBD2 many TRBV20-1 TGCAGTGCTATTGGACTAGCGGATTTATTAGCCAAAAACATTCAGTACTTC CSAIGLADLLAKNIQYF
TRBJ1-1 NA NA TRBV6-1 TGTGCCAGCACTCTCACGGCAGGAGGAGTGAACACTGAAGCCTTCTTT CASTLTAGGVNTEAFF
TRBJ1-5 NA NA TRBV6-1 TGTGCCAGCAGCGTAAGGGATTCCGGACGGGATGTCAGCAATCAGCCCCAGCATTTT CASSVRDSGRDVSNQPQHF